This T cell receptor beta chain was captured by sequencing in a study of blood T cell repertoires in COVID-19. This CDR3 has 13 amino acids. The germline CDR1 and CDR2 sequences are SQVTM and ANQGSEA. V dropped 5 bases and J dropped 5 bases, with 12 bases sitting between them. The Seattle site enrolled patients during active infection and followed them longitudinally. Data came from immunoSEQ multiplex PCR; TCRdb stores just in-frame clones and leaves some out. Of around 170,000 clones listed, roughly three quarters were seen once; the top ten hold 12%. The sample was peripheral blood. The genes are TRBV29-1 and TRBJ1-4; D remains unclear. This receptor was identified in a woman at least 80 years old with COVID-19, enrolled during active disease. The CDR3 is CSVLRTENEKLFF. CDR3 nucleotide sequence: TGCAGCGTTTTACGTACGGAGAATGAAAAACTGTTTTTT. Full variable domain (outside the CDR3, taken from reference TRBV29-1 and TRBJ1-4): SAVISQKPSRDICQRGTSLTIQCQVDSQVTMMFWYRQQPGQSLTLIATANQGSEATYESGFVIDKFPISRPNLTFSTLTVSNMSPEDSSIYLCSVLRTENEKLFFGSGTQLSVL.